This T cell receptor beta chain was sequenced in a study of beta chain features in type 1 diabetes. Across the whole study: Patients did not differ from healthy donors in age, gender or cell yield. The study's findings and limits: A possible short-template PCR bias applies equally to patients and controls. Insertion counts at VDJ junctions were lower in type 1 diabetes patients, who also showed more deletions there. TCRB CDR3s from Type 1 diabetes patients were moderately but significantly shorter in all four CD4+ subsets.

A few counts support this clone. The antigen is unknown. Reverse transcription of all isolated RNA meant that expressed TCRB transcripts were sequenced. Clones were read by immunoSEQ multiplex PCR, and TCRdb kept only the in-frame ones, dropping some. The sample lists 250,000 to 400,000 clones, 14% occurring once. CDR3 length: 14 residues. V was clipped by 4 bases and J by 0 bases, with 10 bases between them. Germline CDR1 reads SGHRS; CDR2 reads YFSETQ. Material for sequencing was central memory CD4+ T cells from blood. V is TRBV5-1 and J is TRBJ1-1; possible D gene TRBD1, 5 bases. The clonotype originates from a man under 40 in good health. The DNA for the CDR3 is TGCGCCAGCAGCATCTCAGGGATGAACACTGAAGCTTTCTTT. It is translated as CASSISGMNTEAFF.